This T cell receptor (beta chain) was found in a study of cytomegalovirus exposure and HLA in healthy donors. As concerns this clone: The antigen remains undetermined.

Study conclusions and caveats: Investigators reported 150 to 200 TCR beta chains as tied to cytomegalovirus.

This table comes from immunoSEQ multiplex PCR, and its TCRdb copy is limited to in-frame clones, with some not included. The sample has 100,000 to 150,000 clones, roughly nine tenths seen once. Germline values: CDR1 SGHDN, CDR2 FVKESK. Trimming left V 2 bases short and J 13 bases short, with 9 bases between. CDR3 length: 11 amino acids. Separate from the approximately 730-subject first cohort, the roughly 120-subject validation cohort was the one that the donors belonged to. This sequence joins TRBV14 and TRBJ2-1, with no clear D. Sequencing was performed on PBMCs. The sequence derives from a woman aged 18 to 35 in good health and CMV-seronegative. The CDR3 sequence is CASSQQQRQFF. In nucleotides, the CDR3 is TGTGCCAGCAGCCAACAGCAGCGACAGTTCTTC. Together with reference TRBV14 and TRBJ2-1, the CDR3 gives the full variable domain: EAGVTQFPSHSVIEKGQTVTLRCDPISGHDNLYWYRRVMGKEIKFLLHFVKESKQDESGMPNNRFLAERTGGTYSTLKVQPAELEDSGVYFCASSQQQRQFFGPGTRLTVL.